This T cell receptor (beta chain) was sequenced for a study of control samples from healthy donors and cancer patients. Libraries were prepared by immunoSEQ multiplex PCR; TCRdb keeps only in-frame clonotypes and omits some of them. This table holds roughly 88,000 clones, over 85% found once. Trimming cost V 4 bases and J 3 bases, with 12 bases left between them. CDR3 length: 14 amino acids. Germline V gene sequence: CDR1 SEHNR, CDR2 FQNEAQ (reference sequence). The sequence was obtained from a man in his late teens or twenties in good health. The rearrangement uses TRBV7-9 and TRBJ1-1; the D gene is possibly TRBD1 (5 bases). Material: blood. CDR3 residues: CASSSRGGYTEAFF. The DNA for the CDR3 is TGTGCCAGCAGCTCACGCGGGGGTTACACTGAAGCTTTCTTT.